The 7 T cell receptor beta chains presented below share a single source sample, sequenced in a study of shared clonotypes between healthy human individuals. Measured with immunoSEQ multiplex PCR; TCRdb has only the in-frame clones, and not every one. This sample has millions of clones, with around nine tenths found just once. The sequencing sample was made of naive CD4+ T cells sorted from blood. Indicated subset: CD45RA+ positively selected. These receptors were collected from a man younger than 35 in good health.

The chain couples TRBV11-3 to TRBJ2-7; D could derive from TRBD1 or TRBD2 (5 bases each). This CDR3 has 13 residues. The germline V gene has CDR1 SGHNT and CDR2 YENEEA. V was cut by 5 bases and J by 5 bases, with 13 bases left in between. This CDR3 is CASSIGADHEQYF. The CDR3 DNA is TGTGCCAGCAGCATCGGGGCCGACCACGAGCAGTACTTC.

Details on this clone: Different DNA sequences within this sample yield the same CDR3. The V gene is TRBV18, the J gene TRBJ2-3; TRBD2 aligns across 11 bases. This CDR3 is built from 16 residues. CDR1 is KGHSH, CDR2 LQKENI, per germline. J lost 0 bases, V lost 4 bases, and 3 bases had no gene match. CDR3 loop: CASSQTSGASTDTQYF. For the CDR3, the DNA is TGTGCCAGCTCACAGACTAGCGGGGCTAGCACAGATACGCAGTATTTT.

The rearrangement joins TRBV5-4 to TRBJ2-3, with 12 bases fitting TRBD2. The CDR3 extends over 16 amino acids. Trimming removed 4 bases from V and 3 bases from J; junction bases left unmatched: 6. The germline V gene has CDR1 SGHNT and CDR2 YYREEE (reference sequence). This CDR3 reads CASSRRLAGETDTQYF. The CDR3 bases are TGTGCCAGCAGCCGGAGACTAGCGGGGGAAACAGATACGCAGTATTTT. The variable domain in full, with the rest retrieved from reference TRBV5-4 and TRBJ2-3, is ETGVTQSPTHLIKTRGQQVTLRCSSQSGHNTVSWYQQALGQGPQFIFQYYREEENGRGNFPPRFSGLQFPNYSSELNVNALELDDSALYLCASSRRLAGETDTQYFGPGTRLTVL.

V gene TRBV2 combines with J gene TRBJ2-1, with D perhaps TRBD1 (5 bases). This CDR3 is 13 amino acids long. V lost 3 bases and J lost 10, with 13 bases in between. The germline CDR1 and CDR2 sequences are SNHLY and FYNNEI. The CDR3 protein is CASSEGRWSEQFF. The DNA of the CDR3 is TGTGCCAGCAGTGAGGGGCGTTGGAGCGAGCAGTTCTTC.

The gene calls are TRBV6-5 and TRBJ2-1; D is possibly TRBD2 (5 bases). The germline V and J ends were trimmed by 6 bases and 8 bases, with 17 bases remaining between them. Looked up from germline, CDR1 is MNHEY and CDR2 is SVGAGI. The length of the CDR3 is 14 residues. CDR3 bases: TGTGCCAGCAGCCCCGGGCGGGCGCGGGATGAGCAGTTCTTC. This encodes CASSPGRARDEQFF.

The genes are TRBV5-4 and TRBJ2-7; D might be TRBD1 or TRBD2, each matching 5 bases. The germline V gene has CDR1 SGHNT and CDR2 YYREEE (reference sequence). The V gene lost 4 bases and the J gene lost 5 bases, with 13 bases spanning the gap. The CDR3 is 13 amino acids. CDR3 residues: CASSPGQGDEQYF. In nucleotides, the CDR3 is TGTGCCAGCAGCCCGGGGCAGGGAGACGAGCAGTACTTC. Together with reference TRBV5-4 and TRBJ2-7, the CDR3 gives the full variable domain: ETGVTQSPTHLIKTRGQQVTLRCSSQSGHNTVSWYQQALGQGPQFIFQYYREEENGRGNFPPRFSGLQFPNYSSELNVNALELDDSALYLCASSPGQGDEQYFGPGTRLTVT.

The chain has TRBV6-1 and TRBJ2-1; a weak D match, TRBD2 (6 bases). V was shortened by 4 bases and J by 3 bases, with 13 bases between the two germline ends. The CDR3 sequence is 15 residues long. Germline CDR1 reads MNHNS; CDR2 reads SASEGT. The CDR3 reads CASSAGRGNYNEQFF. CDR3 in DNA: TGTGCCAGCAGTGCTGGACGGGGGAACTACAATGAGCAGTTCTTC.